This TCR beta chain originates from a study of human T cells and chemical hapten exposure. Time point of the sample: pre-sensitization, week 0. Treatment described: therapeutic diphenylcyclopropenone sensitization with weekly scalp DPC. V was trimmed by 1 base and J by 4 bases, leaving 16 bases between them. Germline loops: CDR1 SGHTA, CDR2 FQGNSA. CDR3 size: 16 residues. This clonotype has just one count. One entry per CDR3 protein, called by TCRdb with MiXCR from the RACE reads. The sample includes approximately 57,000 distinct CDR3 sequences, around 10% of them seen just once. Source: whole blood, taken in connection with sensitization to the hapten diphenylcyclopropenone (DPC). This TCR was sampled from a man in his forties with alopecia areata. Some clones in this sample may be carry-over from other donors' samples. This chain uses TRBV7-2 with TRBJ2-5; D not resolved. The CDR3 DNA sequence: TGTGCCAGCAGCTTAGTACCCACCTCCACGGGAGAGACCCAGTACTTC. Protein: CASSLVPTSTGETQYF.